This T cell receptor (beta chain) was sequenced in a study of molecular identifiers for immune sequencing clone quantification. In regard to this clonotype: Its antigen is currently unknown.

Notes on the study in general: In naive cells, clones above 20 RNA copies held under 1% of molecules, whereas in effector cells they held over 99%.

From germline, CDR1 is LGHNA and CDR2 YSLEER. This CDR3 is built from 16 residues. Trimming removed 0 bases from V and 3 bases from J, with 15 bases in between. TCRdb re-called the PCR reads with MiXCR, one entry per CDR3 protein. The data contain some 41,000 distinct CDR3 sequences, 24% of them seen just once; the ten biggest clones take up around 0.97%. The chain combines TRBV4-3 with TRBJ2-7, with a tentative D call TRBD1 (6 bases). Sequencing was carried out using naive CD8+ T cells from blood, with Jurkat cell RNA spiked in. The subset here: FACS-sorted CD8+CD4-CCR7+CD45RA+ naive T cells. The sequence was obtained from a human donor in good health. Some libraries in this study had Jurkat cell RNA spiked in. CDR3 region: CASSQDRAGTFYEQYF. For the CDR3, the DNA is TGCGCCAGCAGCCAAGATCGTGCAGGGACATTCTACGAGCAGTACTTC.